These 32 T cell receptor beta chains were sequenced from one sample in a study of neurological immune-mediated disorders. One entry per CDR3 protein results from TCRdb running MiXCR on the 5' RACE reads. The top ten clones hold approximately 5.8% of a sample with 40,000 to 60,000 distinct CDR3 sequences, about 3% of them seen once. The sequencing input was PBMCs. Receptors originate from a man aged 35 to 55 with multiple sclerosis.

This clonotype occurred many times. The V and J genes are TRBV6-6 and TRBJ2-5; 9 bases match TRBD2. Germline V CDR1 and CDR2: MNHNY, SVGAGI (reference sequence). Trimming removed 2 bases from V and 1 base from J; junction bases left unmatched: 11. The CDR3 extends over 18 amino acids. DNA for the CDR3: TGTGCCAGCAGTTACACCCCAGGGTTAGCGGGGGTCCAAGAGACCCAGTACTTC. It is translated as CASSYTPGLAGVQETQYF.

This clonotype was recorded many times. The V and J genes are TRBV6-1 and TRBJ2-1; D is unresolved. The CDR3 contains 14 residues. The germline V gene has CDR1 MNHNS and CDR2 SASEGT. Deletions cut 8 bases from V and 4 bases from J, with 15 bases between. The CDR3 sequence: CASFQEWWYNEQFF. CDR3 coding DNA: TGTGCCAGCTTCCAGGAATGGTGGTACAATGAGCAGTTCTTC.

There are many counts of this clonotype. At one end the junction does not follow the germline gene, possibly because of a read error. The chain recombines TRBV3-1 with TRBJ2-1, with 13 nucleotides matching TRBD2. The germline V gene encodes CDR1 LGHDT and CDR2 YNNKEL (reference sequence). The CDR3 is made up of 16 amino acids. The CDR3 spells CASSQDLGLAGATMYF. The CDR3 DNA reads TGTGCCAGCAGCCAAGATCTCGGACTAGCGGGGGCCACTATGTACTTC.

This clonotype was seen at least ten times. This rearrangement joins TRBV20-1 to TRBJ2-7, with TRBD1 matching 9 bases. V shed 5 bases, J shed 3 bases, and the junction held 8 bases outside the gene matches. Germline V lookup: CDR1 DFQATT, CDR2 SNEGSKA (reference sequence). This CDR3 region has 14 residues. The CDR3 here is CSADRDRAFYEQYF. In DNA, the CDR3 is TGCAGTGCTGACCGGGACAGGGCATTCTACGAGCAGTACTTC.

For the CDR3, the DNA is TGTGCCAGCGAAGCGTTTAGGGATCCCTACGAGCAGTACTTC. This encodes CASEAFRDPYEQYF. This rearrangement joins TRBV28 to TRBJ2-7, with no clear D. CDR1 and CDR2 from the germline V gene are MDHEN and SYDVKM. The CDR3 length is 14 residues. V was shortened by 8 bases and J by 2 bases, with 16 bases between the two germline ends. Combining the CDR3 with reference TRBV28 and TRBJ2-7 gives the whole variable domain DVKVTQSSRYLVKRTGEKVFLECVQDMDHENMFWYRQDPGLGLRLIYFSYDVKMKEKGDIPEGYSVSREKKERFSLILESASTNQTSMYLCASEAFRDPYEQYFGPGTRLTVT.

This clonotype showed up many times. This sequence joins TRBV20-1 and TRBJ2-5; unclear D gene. Germline values: CDR1 DFQATT, CDR2 SNEGSKA (reference sequence). The V end was cut by 3 bases, the J end by 2 bases, with 7 bases between. The CDR3 is 12 residues long. CDR3 in amino acids: CSASGVQETQYF. In DNA form, the CDR3 reads TGCAGTGCTAGTGGAGTACAAGAGACCCAGTACTTC.

This clonotype was recorded a few times. V gene TRBV11-3 combines with J gene TRBJ1-6, with 10 bases lining up with TRBD1. With V trimmed by 5 bases and J by 5 bases, 6 bases remained unmatched. The length of the CDR3 is 16 residues. Germline CDR1 is SGHNT and CDR2 is YENEEA. The CDR3 DNA reads as TGTGCCAGCAGCGGGATCGGACAGGGGGATAATTCACCCCTCCACTTT. It is translated as CASSGIGQGDNSPLHF.

This clonotype was picked up many times. This chain links TRBV5-1 with TRBJ1-5, with D possibly TRBD1 on 5 matching bases. V dropped 4 bases and J dropped 0 bases, with 11 bases sitting between them. Germline CDR1 and CDR2: SGHRS and YFSETQ. CDR3 length equals 15 residues. CDR3 amino acids: CASSPGETSNQPQHF. The CDR3 DNA sequence: TGCGCCAGCAGCCCGGGGGAGACTAGCAATCAGCCCCAGCATTTT.

This clonotype was observed at least ten times. The rearrangement uses TRBV20-1 and TRBJ1-2, with 8 bases aligning to TRBD1. Looked up from germline, CDR1 is DFQATT and CDR2 is SNEGSKA (reference sequence). V was pared by 5 bases and J by 6 bases, with 5 bases of the junction left unmatched. The CDR3 has 12 residues. This CDR3 reads CSAGQGLNGYTF. For the CDR3, the DNA is TGCAGTGCTGGACAGGGCCTGAATGGCTACACCTTC.

This clonotype has a count of ten or more. The chain uses TRBV6-5 and TRBJ2-3; D is tentatively TRBD1 or TRBD2 (5 bases each). The germline gives CDR1 MNHEY, CDR2 SVGAGI. Trimming took 0 bases from V and 0 from J, leaving 10 bases between them. This CDR3 has 16 residues. The CDR3 is CASSYSGDPSTDTQYF. The CDR3 DNA is TGTGCCAGCAGTTACTCTGGGGACCCGAGCACAGATACGCAGTATTTT.

This clonotype was observed many times. V usage is TRBV20-1 and J usage is TRBJ2-4; no reliable D call. Trimming removed 0 bases at V and 0 bases at J, with 15 bases between. The CDR3 spans 17 residues. Germline CDR1 DFQATT, CDR2 SNEGSKA (reference sequence). The CDR3 sequence: CSARDRNLGVAKNIQYF. The CDR3 bases are TGCAGTGCTAGAGATCGAAATCTTGGGGTAGCCAAAAACATTCAGTACTTC.

This clonotype was observed at least ten times. The chain recombines TRBV10-3 with TRBJ2-1, with 7 bases lining up with TRBD1. The CDR3 has 20 amino acids. J was trimmed by 0 bases and V by 6 bases; bases with no gene match: 20. Germline V lookup: CDR1 ENHRY, CDR2 SYGVKD. CDR3 nucleotide sequence: TGTGCCATCAGATACACCCCGGGACAGACAACAACTAGCTCCTACAATGAGCAGTTCTTC. Protein product: CAIRYTPGQTTTSSYNEQFF.

Many counts were recorded for this clonotype. The chain carries TRBV30 and TRBJ1-5, with D perhaps matching TRBD1 (5 bases). The CDR3 consists of 13 residues. Deletions cut 4 bases from V and 7 bases from J, with 14 bases between. Germline V gene lookup returns CDR1 GTSNPN and CDR2 SVGIG (reference sequence). This CDR3 reads CAWNPAGQQPQHF. The CDR3 DNA sequence: TGTGCCTGGAACCCGGCAGGGCAGCAGCCCCAGCATTTT. Supplemented by reference TRBV30 and TRBJ1-5, the full variable domain reads SQTIHQWPATLVQPVGSPLSLECTVEGTSNPNLYWYRQAAGRGLQLLFYSVGIGQISSEVPQNLSASRPQDRQFILSSKKLLLSDSGFYLCAWNPAGQQPQHFGDGTRLSIL.

This clonotype was found many times. CDR3 nucleotides: TGTGCCTGGAGTGTAGGGGACAGCGGAGGGCTGTTTTTT. This translates into CAWSVGDSGGLFF. The V call is TRBV30, the J call TRBJ2-2; TRBD1 matches 7 bases. CDR3 length equals 13 residues. V shed 0 bases, J shed 13 bases, and the junction held 8 bases outside the gene matches. Per the germline V gene, CDR1 is GTSNPN and CDR2 is SVGIG (reference sequence).

This clonotype was detected a few times. The chain recombines TRBV5-1 with TRBJ2-5; TRBD2 aligns across 8 bases. This CDR3 contains 14 residues. The V segment lost 4 bases and the J segment 5 bases; nucleotides outside the gene matches: 7. Germline V lookup: CDR1 SGHRS, CDR2 YFSETQ. CDR3 sequence: CASSGSGVEETQYF. Here the CDR3 DNA reads TGCGCCAGCAGCGGTAGCGGGGTAGAGGAGACCCAGTACTTC.

The table lists this clonotype with many counts. J is TRBJ2-3 and V is TRBV6-5, with D perhaps TRBD1 (5 bases). This CDR3 is 16 amino acids long. V was shortened by 6 bases and J by 0 bases, with 16 bases between the two germline ends. Looked up from germline, CDR1 is MNHEY and CDR2 is SVGAGI. Here the CDR3 reads CASSRGQVPSTDTQYF. In nucleotides, the CDR3 is TGTGCCAGCAGCAGAGGACAAGTACCTAGCACAGATACGCAGTATTTT.

This clonotype was found many times. The J gene is TRBJ2-3, the V gene TRBV18; D call uncertain. Per germline, CDR1 KGHSH and CDR2 LQKENI. Trimming shortened V by 8 bases and J by 0 bases, and 12 bases separated the two germline ends. The CDR3 is 14 amino acids. CDR3 protein: CASSPRSSTDTQYF. In DNA form, the CDR3 reads TGTGCCAGCAGCCCCAGATCTAGCACAGATACGCAGTATTTT.

This clonotype was detected ten times or more. V is TRBV27 and J is TRBJ2-3; the match to TRBD2 covers 9 bases. Germline CDR1 reads MNHEY; CDR2 reads SMNVEV (reference sequence). The CDR3 sequence is 14 residues long. V lost 4 bases to trimming and J lost 8 bases; unmatched junction nucleotides: 7. The CDR3 sequence is CASSYSGGIGTQYF. The CDR3 DNA reads as TGTGCCAGCAGTTATAGCGGGGGTATAGGTACGCAGTATTTT.

This clonotype was found a few times. Sequence at one end of the junction differs from germline and may be a read error. V is TRBV7-2 and J is TRBJ1-6, with D unclear. Germline V gene lookup returns CDR1 SGHTA and CDR2 FQGNSA. The CDR3 extends over 13 amino acids. CDR3 sequence (DNA): TGTGCCAGCAGCTTAGCAGTAGGATCACCCCTCAACTTT. This codes for CASSLAVGSPLNF. The variable domain in full, completed from reference TRBV7-2 and TRBJ1-6, reads GAGVSQSPSNKVTEKGKDVELRCDPISGHTALYWYRQSLGQGLEFLIYFQGNSAPDKSGLPSDRFSAERTGGSVSTLTIQRTQQEDSAVYLCASSLAVGSPLNFGNGTRLTVT.

At least ten counts were recorded for this clonotype. The J gene is TRBJ1-2, the V gene TRBV6-6; no reliable D call. Germline V lookup: CDR1 MNHNY, CDR2 SVGAGI (reference sequence). Trimming took 2 bases from V and 0 from J, leaving 10 bases between them. The CDR3 has 15 amino acids. The CDR3 nucleotides read TGTGCCAGCAGTTACGAGACACGCACTAACTATGGCTACACCTTC. It translates to CASSYETRTNYGYTF.

Ten or more counts support this clonotype. V usage is TRBV5-1 and J usage is TRBJ2-5; D not certain. Germline loops: CDR1 SGHRS, CDR2 YFSETQ. The length of the CDR3 is 17 residues. V was cut by 1 base and J by 5 bases, with 21 bases left in between. The CDR3 sequence is CASSLFGPRAPTETQYF. CDR3 bases: TGCGCCAGCAGCTTGTTCGGCCCGCGAGCCCCGACCGAGACCCAGTACTTC.

This clonotype was picked up many times. The CDR3 nucleotides read TGCGCCAGCAGCCCGCGGACAGGGGAAGGCGGGGAGCTGTTTTTT. Residues: CASSPRTGEGGELFF. The chain links TRBV5-1 to TRBJ2-2, with 9 positions matching TRBD1. CDR1 is SGHRS and CDR2 is YFSETQ in the germline V gene. The junction had 8 bases not matched to a gene; V was cut back by 4 bases and J by 7 bases. The CDR3 is 15 residues long.

This clonotype was recorded many times. This chain connects TRBV5-6 to TRBJ1-2; 9 positions agree with TRBD1. Germline CDR1 and CDR2: SGHDT and YYEEEE. The CDR3 consists of 15 residues. V dropped 4 bases and J dropped 7; count of bases not matched to a gene: 11. The CDR3 sequence: CASSPWDRVIVGYTF. In DNA form, the CDR3 reads TGTGCCAGCAGCCCCTGGGACAGGGTGATCGTTGGCTACACCTTC.

This clonotype has ten or more counts. This chain links TRBV7-2 with TRBJ1-1; D gene unclear. Trimming cost V 8 bases and J 1 base, with 11 bases left between them. Per the germline V gene, CDR1 is SGHTA and CDR2 is FQGNSA. The CDR3 is 13 amino acids. The CDR3 is CASRRMGNTEAFF. CDR3 DNA sequence: TGTGCCAGCCGTCGGATGGGGAACACTGAAGCTTTCTTT.

This clonotype was observed at least ten times. Sequence at one end of the junction differs from germline and may be a read error. The chain links TRBV12-3 or TRBV12-4 to TRBJ1-5; tentatively, D is TRBD1 (6 bases). CDR3 length: 13 residues. Written as DNA, the CDR3 is TGTGCCAGCAGTTTAAGGGGGGACCAGCCCCAGAATTTT. This encodes CASSLRGDQPQNF.

This clonotype was counted between two and nine times. The chain joins TRBV15 to TRBJ1-5; no clear D. V lost 3 bases and J lost 1, with 4 bases in between. Germline V gene lookup returns CDR1 LNHNV and CDR2 YYDKDF (reference sequence). The CDR3 runs to 13 residues. In DNA form, the CDR3 reads TGTGCCACCAGCAGGGAAAGCAATCAGCCCCAGCATTTT. It encodes CATSRESNQPQHF.

This clonotype occurred many times. CDR3 coding DNA: TGCGCCAGCAGCCCAGACAGGGGGCCAGCAACTAATGAAAAACTGTTTTTT. It specifies CASSPDRGPATNEKLFF. The rearrangement uses TRBV5-1 and TRBJ1-4, with 10 bases lining up with TRBD1. Germline CDR1 and CDR2: SGHRS and YFSETQ. This CDR3 spans 17 amino acids. V was clipped by 4 bases and J by 0 bases; unmatched bases: 6. The full variable domain, in which reference TRBV5-1 and TRBJ1-4 provide the parts outside the CDR3, is KAGVTQTPRYLIKTRGQQVTLSCSPISGHRSVSWYQQTPGQGLQFLFEYFSETQRNKGNFPGRFSGRQFSNSRSEMNVSTLELGDSALYLCASSPDRGPATNEKLFFGSGTQLSVL.

The sample holds many counts of this clonotype. The chain joins TRBV5-6 to TRBJ1-2, with D possibly being TRBD1 (5 bases). The CDR3 consists of 13 residues. Germline V lookup: CDR1 SGHDT, CDR2 YYEEEE. Trimming stripped 0 bases from V and 5 bases from J, with 8 bases between. The CDR3 protein is CASSLGGRYGYTF. The DNA for the CDR3 is TGTGCCAGCAGCTTGGGGGGCAGGTATGGCTACACCTTC.

This clonotype is termed medium-sized. This sequence joins TRBV6-5 and TRBJ1-1; D is unresolved. From germline, CDR1 is MNHEY and CDR2 SVGAGI. The CDR3 consists of 16 residues. Deletions cut 5 bases from V and 1 base from J, with 17 bases between. The CDR3: CASSRPRVKANTEAFF. CDR3 nucleotide sequence: TGTGCCAGCAGTCGCCCGAGAGTGAAAGCGAACACTGAAGCTTTCTTT.

This clonotype was counted between two and nine times. The chain has TRBV20-1 and TRBJ2-7; a weak D match, TRBD2 (6 bases). The length of the CDR3 is 14 residues. Germline assignment: CDR1 DFQATT and CDR2 SNEGSKA (reference sequence). Trimming pared 5 bases from V and 3 bases from J, leaving 17 bases between. CDR3 in DNA: TGCAGTGCTGGTTGGACTAACCGACTCTACGAGCAGTACTTC. As protein: CSAGWTNRLYEQYF.

At least ten counts were recorded for this clonotype. The chain links TRBV24-1 to TRBJ2-1, with no clear D. The CDR3 consists of 16 residues. The V end was cut by 5 bases, the J end by 2 bases, with 15 bases between. The germline V gene encodes CDR1 KGHDR and CDR2 SFDVKD. The chain's CDR3 is CATSGDDAETYNEQFF. In nucleotides, the CDR3 is TGTGCCACCAGTGGCGACGACGCGGAAACCTACAATGAGCAGTTCTTC.

This clonotype was observed at least ten times. This chain links TRBV18 with TRBJ1-1; D call uncertain. This CDR3 has 15 residues. Germline V gene lookup returns CDR1 KGHSH and CDR2 LQKENI. V lost 5 bases and J lost 10, with 23 bases in between. CDR3 protein: CASSSLTGSGEPAFF. In DNA form, the CDR3 reads TGTGCCAGCTCATCACTAACCGGCTCGGGCGAGCCAGCTTTCTTT.